One and the same sample provided the 8 T cell receptor beta chains below, sequenced in a study of blood T cell repertoires in COVID-19. Assay used: immunoSEQ multiplex PCR; TCRdb lists only in-frame clones, some missing. The table records some 180,000 clones, roughly 85% of them present only once. The sequencing sample was made of PBMCs or T cells enriched from blood (not recorded which). All receptors come from a man aged 40-49 years who had recovered from COVID-19.

This rearrangement joins TRBV5-6 to TRBJ2-1; no clear D gene. CDR1 and CDR2 from the germline V gene are SGHDT and YYEEEE. This CDR3 region has 12 residues. V lost 0 bases and J lost 12, with 10 bases in between. The CDR3 sequence: CASSLGGTPQFF. CDR3 DNA sequence: TGTGCCAGCAGCTTGGGCGGCACACCGCAGTTCTTC.

J is TRBJ1-4 and V is TRBV4-1; D perhaps matches TRBD1 (6 bases). Germline V gene data show CDR1 as MGHRA and CDR2 as YSYEKL. With 0 bases removed from V and 6 bases from J, the gap between germline ends came to 8 bases. The CDR3 runs to 14 residues. The CDR3 DNA reads as TGCGCCAGCAGCCAAGAATGGACAGATGAAAAACTGTTTTTT. It encodes CASSQEWTDEKLFF.

The chain is built from TRBV11-3 and TRBJ2-1, with D possibly TRBD2 on 5 matching bases. Trimming pared 1 base from V and 3 bases from J, leaving 10 bases between. Germline CDR1 SGHNT, CDR2 YENEEA. CDR3 length: 15 amino acids. CDR3 DNA sequence: TGTGCCAGCAGCTTAGTCTTCGGGGACTACAATGAGCAGTTCTTC. Translated: CASSLVFGDYNEQFF.

This rearrangement joins TRBV12-5 to TRBJ1-2, with 7 positions matching TRBD1. The CDR3 length is 16 residues. Germline V gene data show CDR1 as LGHNT and CDR2 as FRNRAP. J was trimmed by 1 base and V by 1 base; bases with no gene match: 6. The CDR3 DNA reads TGTGCTAGTGGTTTGGGGCGGACAGGATTTAACTATGGCTACACCTTC. This encodes CASGLGRTGFNYGYTF. Filled out from reference TRBV12-5 and TRBJ1-2, the complete variable domain reads DARVTQTPRHKVTEMGQEVTMRCQPILGHNTVFWYRQTMMQGLELLAYFRNRAPLDDSGMPKDRFSAEMPDATLATLKIQPSEPRDSAVYFCASGLGRTGFNYGYTFGSGTRLTVV.

This chain uses TRBV11-3 with TRBJ2-3; 10 bases fit TRBD2. V lost 2 bases, J lost 2 bases, and 4 bases stayed unmatched. This CDR3 is built from 16 residues. From germline, CDR1 is SGHNT and CDR2 YENEEA. The CDR3 coding sequence is TGTGCCAGCAGCTTAACTAGCGGGGTCATCACAGATACGCAGTATTTT. Translation gives CASSLTSGVITDTQYF.

This chain connects TRBV27 to TRBJ1-1; 7 bases are shared with TRBD1. V dropped 7 bases and J dropped 0; count of bases not matched to a gene: 5. CDR1 is MNHEY and CDR2 is SMNVEV in the germline V gene (reference sequence). The CDR3 is made up of 14 amino acids. As DNA, the CDR3 is TGTGCCAGCACCAGGGACAGCTTGAACACTGAAGCTTTCTTT. Its translation is CASTRDSLNTEAFF.

The V and J genes are TRBV19 and TRBJ2-1, with 8 bases matching TRBD1. Unmatched junction bases numbered 9, after V lost 5 bases and J lost 0 bases. Germline CDR1 LNHDA, CDR2 SQIVND (reference sequence). The CDR3 length is 17 residues. CDR3 in DNA: TGTGCCAGTAGTGTGGACAGGGTAATGAGCTCCTACAATGAGCAGTTCTTC. Translation gives CASSVDRVMSSYNEQFF.

The chain joins TRBV11-3 to TRBJ2-5; 9 nucleotides align to TRBD1. Trimming removed 0 bases from V and 0 bases from J; junction bases left unmatched: 14. This CDR3 has 20 residues. Germline-derived CDR1 and CDR2 are SGHNT and YENEEA. CDR3 region: CASSLDPGTGKFQDQETQYF. The CDR3 DNA follows: TGTGCCAGCAGCTTAGACCCCGGGACAGGGAAATTTCAGGACCAAGAGACCCAGTACTTC.